Listed below are T cell receptor beta chains from one sample, sequenced in a study of CD8 T cells in Susac syndrome. TCRdb reprocessed the immunoSEQ multiplex PCR reads with MiXCR, giving one entry per CDR3 protein. Found here are 210,000 or so distinct CDR3 sequences, 80% to 95% of them singletons; the top ten hold about 0.12%. The specimen was CD8+ T cells from PBMCs. Source of these receptors: a human donor with multiple sclerosis. CDR3s include the opening cysteine and the closing phenylalanine or tryptophan. Fields, in order: J gene, D gene, V gene, clone size, CDR3 DNA, CDR3 protein. A D gene is named only where the DNA matches it firmly. A clone size is listed for some rows: how often the clone was seen (once, few, many), or a class if it is expanded.

TRBJ2-2 | TRBD1 | TRBV3-1 | . | TGTGCCAGCAGCCAAGCCCGACAGGGACCCGCGAACACCGGGGAGCTGTTTTTT | CASSQARQGPANTGELFF
TRBJ2-2 | . | TRBV25-1 | . | TGTGCCAGCAGTGTCACAGGGAACACCGGGGAGCTGTTTTTT | CASSVTGNTGELFF
TRBJ2-7 | TRBD1 | TRBV30 | . | TGTGCCTGGAGTGTACAGGGGGCTGGTGAGCAGTACTTC | CAWSVQGAGEQYF
TRBJ2-1 | . | TRBV5-1 | . | TGCGCCAGCAGCTTGGAAGGGGACAATGAGCAGTTCTTC | CASSLEGDNEQFF
TRBJ2-7 | . | TRBV7-9 | . | TGTGCCAGCAGCTTTCCTAATATGTACGAGCAGTACTTC | CASSFPNMYEQYF
TRBJ2-5 | . | TRBV7-6 | few | TGTGCCAGCCTTGGGGCAGGCCAAGAGACCCAGTACTTC | CASLGAGQETQYF
TRBJ1-2 | . | TRBV9 | . | TGTGCCAGCAGTGATGGGACGGCCTTCTATGGCTACACCTTC | CASSDGTAFYGYTF
TRBJ1-2 | . | TRBV9 | . | TGTGCCAGCAGCAATCCCGTTGGCTACACCTTC | CASSNPVGYTF
TRBJ2-7 | TRBD1 | TRBV6-5 | . | TGTGCCAGCAGTTACCCTTGGACAGGGGGAAACCTGTCCTACGAGCAGTACTTC | CASSYPWTGGNLSYEQYF
TRBJ2-2 | . | TRBV5-4 | . | TGTGCCAGCAGCTCGTCTTTGGGTCCGACGAACACCGGGGAGCTGTTTTTT | CASSSSLGPTNTGELFF
TRBJ2-7 | . | TRBV4-1 | . | TGCGCCAGCAGCCTCCGAGGGGCCGCTTACGAGCAGTACTTC | CASSLRGAAYEQYF
TRBJ2-7 | . | TRBV7-9 | . | TGTGCCAGCAGCTTAAGCGAAGAGCAGTACTTC | CASSLSEEQYF
TRBJ1-2 | TRBD1 | TRBV7-8 | . | TGTGCCAGCAGCTTACTTTGGACAGGGGAGGAGTATGGCTACACCTTC | CASSLLWTGEEYGYTF
TRBJ2-7 | . | TRBV20-1 | . | TGCAGTGCTACCCCGAACAGCTACGAGCAGTACTTC | CSATPNSYEQYF
TRBJ2-5 | . | TRBV19 | . | TGTGCCAGTAGTATCGACGACGGACAAGAGACCCAGTACTTC | CASSIDDGQETQYF
TRBJ2-1 | . | TRBV6-5 | . | TGTGCCAGCAGTTACTCCCCAGGGGGGCGGGACAATGAGCAGTTCTTC | CASSYSPGGRDNEQFF
TRBJ1-2 | . | TRBV12-3/TRBV12-4 | . | TGTGCCAGCAGTCCCGGGGGCGCCTATGGCTACACCTTC | CASSPGGAYGYTF
TRBJ1-4 | TRBD1 | TRBV19 | . | TGTGCCAGTAGTCCCCGACAGGGGCCAGGGGATGAAAAACTGTTTTTT | CASSPRQGPGDEKLFF
TRBJ2-1 | . | TRBV21-1 | . | TGTGCCAGCAGCAAAGTTGGCTTCCTAGCGGAGCAGTTCTTC | CASSKVGFLAEQFF
TRBJ2-3 | . | TRBV5-1 | . | TGCGCCAGCAGCTTTAACCCCCCCTCCCGGCGGGCCCGCACAGATACGCAGTATTTT | CASSFNPPSRRARTDTQYF
TRBJ1-2 | TRBD1 | TRBV7-9 | . | TGTGCCAGCAGCCAGACAGGGGATTATGGCTACACCTTC | CASSQTGDYGYTF
TRBJ2-7 | TRBD1 | TRBV5-4 | . | TGTGCCAGCAGCCGGGGGGACAGGGGTTACGAGCAGTACTTC | CASSRGDRGYEQYF
TRBJ1-1 | . | TRBV20-1 | . | TGCAGTGCTACCAGTTACACTGAAGCTTTCTTT | CSATSYTEAFF
TRBJ1-1 | . | TRBV10-3 | once | TGTGCCATCAGTGAGGGGACGGGGACTGAAGCTTTCTTT | CAISEGTGTEAFF
TRBJ2-2 | . | TRBV3-1 | . | TGTGCCAGCAGCCCGACAGGTGTGAACACCGGGGAGCTGTTTTTT | CASSPTGVNTGELFF
TRBJ2-7 | . | TRBV11-3 | . | TGTGCCAGCAGCTCAGGGGTTTTCGAGCAGTACTTC | CASSSGVFEQYF
TRBJ1-2 | . | TRBV29-1 | once | TGCAGCGTCGGCCAGGACAGCGGGGGTGGCTACACCTTC | CSVGQDSGGGYTF
TRBJ1-5 | . | TRBV15 | . | TGTGCCACCAGCATGGATCTCGGGGGCAATCAGCCCCAGCATTTT | CATSMDLGGNQPQHF
TRBJ2-5 | TRBD2 | TRBV30 | . | TGTGCCTGGAGTCCGACTAGCGGGGGGGAGACCCAGTACTTC | CAWSPTSGGETQYF
TRBJ2-7 | TRBD2 | TRBV7-6 | . | TGTGCCAGCAGCCCGCTAGCGGTCCCGCCCTACGAGCAGTACTTC | CASSPLAVPPYEQYF
TRBJ2-6 | TRBD1 | TRBV7-8 | . | TGTGCCAGCAGCTTAGCGTGGACAGGGGGCTCTGGGGCCAACGTCCTGACTTTC | CASSLAWTGGSGANVLTF
TRBJ2-3 | . | TRBV12-3/TRBV12-4 | . | TGTGCCAGTGGGCAAGAGGCTAGCACAGATACGCAGTATTTT | CASGQEASTDTQYF
TRBJ2-7 | . | TRBV14 | . | TGTGCCAGCAGCCATGGAGGGAAGGTGAACTACGAGCAGTACTTC | CASSHGGKVNYEQYF
TRBJ1-4 | TRBD1 | TRBV27 | . | TGTGCCAGCAGCTCTGGGACAGTTGGCGAAAAACTGTTTTTT | CASSSGTVGEKLFF
TRBJ1-5 | . | TRBV7-6 | . | TGTGCCAGCAGCTTAGCCTCAGGGGAGAGCAATCAGCCCCAGCATTTT | CASSLASGESNQPQHF
TRBJ1-4 | . | TRBV20-1 | . | TGCAGTGCTAGGATCCCTGGGGGAGTTCATGAAAAACTGTTTTTT | CSARIPGGVHEKLFF
TRBJ2-1 | . | TRBV27 | . | TGTGCCAGCAGTTTAGTCGGACCTGGGGGCTACAATGAGCAGTTCTTC | CASSLVGPGGYNEQFF
TRBJ1-2 | TRBD1 | TRBV7-9 | . | TGTGCCAGCAGCTTAATTCCCCGGGACAGCTATGGCTACACCTTC | CASSLIPRDSYGYTF
TRBJ2-2 | TRBD1 | TRBV30 | . | TGTGCCTGGAGTGTACGCTCCCTTCGACAGGGAGACGGGGAGCTGTTTTTT | CAWSVRSLRQGDGELFF
TRBJ2-1 | . | TRBV4-3 | . | TGCGCCAGCAGCGTAGCGGTGTTGAATGAGCAGTTCTTC | CASSVAVLNEQFF
TRBJ2-3 | . | TRBV7-9 | . | TGTGCCAGCAGCCGCCGACATTTAACGCGTGTGGATACGCAGTATTTT | CASSRRHLTRVDTQYF